This is a list of T cell receptor beta chains from one sample in a study of beta chain features in type 1 diabetes. Profiling relied on immunoSEQ multiplex PCR, and the TCRdb table lists in-frame clones only, not all of them. The repertoire holds under 20,000 clones, with 50% as singletons. Source material: stem cell memory CD4+ T cells from blood. The receptor source for this set is a man younger than 35 in good health. Both conserved end residues are part of each CDR3. The order of the fields is D gene, clone size, V gene, J gene, CDR3 protein, CDR3 DNA. D genes are given only for firm matches. The size of a clone is reported for some rows only, either as once, few or many, or as a class for expanded clones.

D gene: -; clone size: -; V gene: TRBV7-2; J gene: TRBJ1-2; CDR3 protein: CASSFGQPYGYTF; CDR3 DNA: TGTGCCAGCAGCTTCGGACAGCCCTATGGCTACACCTTC
D gene: TRBD1; clone size: few; V gene: TRBV29-1; J gene: TRBJ1-2; CDR3 protein: CSVGQGASGYTF; CDR3 DNA: TGCAGCGTTGGACAGGGGGCCAGTGGCTACACCTTC
D gene: -; clone size: -; V gene: TRBV27; J gene: TRBJ2-1; CDR3 protein: CASRITTDNEQFF; CDR3 DNA: TGTGCCAGCAGGATTACTACCGACAATGAGCAGTTCTTC
D gene: TRBD1; clone size: -; V gene: TRBV7-3; J gene: TRBJ2-7; CDR3 protein: CASSPSGAGGSSYEQYF; CDR3 DNA: TGTGCCAGCAGCCCCAGTGGGGCAGGGGGCTCGAGCTACGAGCAGTACTTC
D gene: TRBD1; clone size: -; V gene: TRBV29-1; J gene: TRBJ2-1; CDR3 protein: CSAGTGGFFEQFF; CDR3 DNA: TGCAGCGCCGGGACAGGGGGCTTTTTTGAGCAGTTCTTC
D gene: TRBD2; clone size: -; V gene: TRBV5-4; J gene: TRBJ2-1; CDR3 protein: CASSATSGSRQFF; CDR3 DNA: TGTGCCAGCAGCGCGACTAGCGGGAGTCGGCAGTTCTTC
D gene: TRBD2; clone size: -; V gene: TRBV19; J gene: TRBJ2-2; CDR3 protein: CASSISQAGGTGELFF; CDR3 DNA: TGTGCCAGTAGTATTTCCCAAGCGGGAGGGACCGGGGAGCTGTTTTTT
D gene: -; clone size: -; V gene: TRBV29-1; J gene: TRBJ2-2; CDR3 protein: CSVEKGYTGELFF; CDR3 DNA: TGCAGCGTTGAGAAGGGGTACACCGGGGAGCTGTTTTTT
D gene: -; clone size: -; V gene: TRBV29-1; J gene: TRBJ2-2; CDR3 protein: CSSRDLNTGELFF; CDR3 DNA: TGCAGCTCCCGGGACTTGAACACCGGGGAGCTGTTTTTT
D gene: TRBD2; clone size: -; V gene: TRBV7-2; J gene: TRBJ2-5; CDR3 protein: CASSQLAGTQETQYF; CDR3 DNA: TGTGCCAGCAGCCAATTAGCGGGGACACAAGAGACCCAGTACTTC
D gene: TRBD2; clone size: -; V gene: TRBV30; J gene: TRBJ2-1; CDR3 protein: CAWSTTSGSVEQFF; CDR3 DNA: TGTGCCTGGAGTACGACTAGCGGGAGCGTTGAGCAGTTCTTC
D gene: -; clone size: -; V gene: TRBV5-1; J gene: TRBJ2-1; CDR3 protein: CASSFQGEPGLEQFF; CDR3 DNA: TGCGCCAGCAGCTTCCAGGGCGAGCCAGGGTTGGAGCAGTTCTTC
D gene: TRBD1; clone size: -; V gene: TRBV4-2; J gene: TRBJ1-2; CDR3 protein: CASSTRDRDANYGYTF; CDR3 DNA: TGTGCCAGCAGCACCCGGGACAGGGACGCTAACTATGGCTACACCTTC
D gene: TRBD1; clone size: -; V gene: TRBV6-6; J gene: TRBJ2-1; CDR3 protein: CASSTGTGWLSNEQFF; CDR3 DNA: TGTGCCAGCAGTACCGGGACAGGGTGGCTCTCCAATGAGCAGTTCTTC
D gene: TRBD1; clone size: -; V gene: TRBV4-2; J gene: TRBJ1-5; CDR3 protein: CASSQDLGQGVLNQPQHF; CDR3 DNA: TGTGCCAGCAGCCAAGATCTGGGACAGGGGGTTCTCAATCAGCCCCAGCATTTT
D gene: TRBD1; clone size: -; V gene: TRBV6-1; J gene: TRBJ2-4; CDR3 protein: CASSDNPGQLAKNIQYF; CDR3 DNA: TGTGCCAGCAGTGATAATCCGGGACAGTTAGCCAAAAACATTCAGTACTTC
D gene: -; clone size: once; V gene: TRBV7-2; J gene: TRBJ1-5; CDR3 protein: CASSRRVQSNQPQHF; CDR3 DNA: TGTGCCAGCAGCCGCCGGGTCCAGAGCAATCAGCCCCAGCATTTT
D gene: TRBD1; clone size: -; V gene: TRBV29-1; J gene: TRBJ2-5; CDR3 protein: CSAGGTGGQTQYF; CDR3 DNA: TGCAGCGCCGGTGGGACAGGTGGGCAGACCCAGTACTTC
D gene: -; clone size: -; V gene: TRBV28; J gene: TRBJ1-2; CDR3 protein: CASSLQPGGYTF; CDR3 DNA: TGTGCCAGCAGTTTACAGCCCGGGGGCTACACCTTC
D gene: TRBD1; clone size: -; V gene: TRBV12-5; J gene: TRBJ2-4; CDR3 protein: CASGPQNRDRGAKNIQYF; CDR3 DNA: TGTGCTAGTGGCCCCCAAAACCGGGACAGGGGAGCCAAAAACATTCAGTACTTC
D gene: TRBD1; clone size: -; V gene: TRBV5-1; J gene: TRBJ2-7; CDR3 protein: CASSLGDRVSDEQYF; CDR3 DNA: TGCGCCAGCAGCTTGGGGGACAGGGTGTCGGACGAGCAGTACTTC
D gene: TRBD1; clone size: -; V gene: TRBV30; J gene: TRBJ2-3; CDR3 protein: CAWSLPGQRADTQYF; CDR3 DNA: TGTGCCTGGAGTCTACCGGGACAGCGAGCAGATACGCAGTATTTT
D gene: TRBD1; clone size: -; V gene: TRBV18; J gene: TRBJ2-7; CDR3 protein: CASSPPNRGQVEQYF; CDR3 DNA: TGTGCCAGCTCACCACCAAATAGGGGGCAGGTCGAGCAGTACTTC
D gene: TRBD1; clone size: -; V gene: TRBV28; J gene: TRBJ2-7; CDR3 protein: CASSFGPQGAGEQYF; CDR3 DNA: TGTGCCAGCAGTTTTGGCCCCCAGGGGGCGGGAGAGCAGTACTTC
D gene: -; clone size: few; V gene: TRBV12-5; J gene: TRBJ2-2; CDR3 protein: CASGSGTSTGELFF; CDR3 DNA: TGTGCTAGTGGTTCCGGGACATCTACCGGGGAGCTGTTTTTT
D gene: -; clone size: -; V gene: TRBV28; J gene: TRBJ2-5; CDR3 protein: CASIPSIGGRETQYF; CDR3 DNA: TGTGCCAGCATCCCCTCGATTGGGGGCCGGGAGACCCAGTACTTC
D gene: -; clone size: -; V gene: TRBV7-2; J gene: TRBJ1-2; CDR3 protein: CASSLVGGPQGPSTGGYTF; CDR3 DNA: TGTGCCAGCAGCTTAGTTGGGGGCCCGCAGGGGCCATCGACGGGGGGCTACACCTTC
D gene: -; clone size: few; V gene: TRBV28; J gene: TRBJ1-2; CDR3 protein: CASSLRGGYTF; CDR3 DNA: TGTGCCAGCAGTTTGCGGGGGGGCTACACCTTC
D gene: TRBD1; clone size: -; V gene: TRBV29-1; J gene: TRBJ2-1; CDR3 protein: CSTGQGLYNEQFF; CDR3 DNA: TGCAGCACGGGACAGGGACTCTACAATGAGCAGTTCTTC
D gene: TRBD1; clone size: -; V gene: TRBV29-1; J gene: TRBJ1-1; CDR3 protein: CSVRAYRGGAEAFF; CDR3 DNA: TGCAGCGTTCGGGCCTACAGAGGGGGCGCTGAAGCTTTCTTT
D gene: TRBD1; clone size: few; V gene: TRBV6-1; J gene: TRBJ1-5; CDR3 protein: CASSETGGNQPQHF; CDR3 DNA: TGTGCCAGCAGTGAAACAGGGGGCAATCAGCCCCAGCATTTT
D gene: -; clone size: -; V gene: TRBV7-2; J gene: TRBJ1-6; CDR3 protein: CASSLAAAKGGNSPLHF; CDR3 DNA: TGTGCCAGCAGCTTAGCGGCGGCGAAGGGAGGTAATTCACCCCTCCACTTT